Shown below are 9 T cell receptor beta chains from a single sample sequenced in a study of breast tumors, draining lymph nodes, adjacent tissues. Samples came from axillary lymph nodes draining the breast cancer. One entry per CDR3 protein, called by TCRdb with MiXCR from the multiplex PCR reads. In the table there are 150,000 to 250,000 distinct CDR3 sequences, 25% to 40% of which are singletons. Sequences were obtained from axillary lymph node tissue. The receptors were sampled from a female donor with breast cancer. Some clones in this sample may be carry-over from other donors' samples.

This clonotype was detected once. The J gene is TRBJ1-5, the V gene TRBV2; 11 bases agree with TRBD1. The CDR3 has 18 residues. Germline values: CDR1 SNHLY, CDR2 FYNNEI. V lost 6 bases and J lost 4; bases outside the gene matches: 14. The CDR3 loop reads CASRNGQGAARNNQPQHF. CDR3 in DNA: TGTGCCAGCAGGAACGGACAGGGGGCGGCGAGGAATAATCAGCCCCAGCATTTT.

This clonotype was recorded many times. V and J are TRBV7-2 and TRBJ1-4, with a tentative D call TRBD1 (6 bases). V was trimmed by 3 bases and J by 3 bases, leaving 14 bases between them. The CDR3 loop spans 16 amino acids. Germline assignment: CDR1 SGHTA and CDR2 FQGNSA. The CDR3: CASSFRGWGPNEKLFF. In DNA, the CDR3 is TGTGCCAGCAGCTTCAGGGGTTGGGGGCCTAATGAAAAACTGTTTTTT. Together with reference TRBV7-2 and TRBJ1-4, the CDR3 gives the full variable domain: GAGVSQSPSNKVTEKGKDVELRCDPISGHTALYWYRQSLGQGLEFLIYFQGNSAPDKSGLPSDRFSAERTGGSVSTLTIQRTQQEDSAVYLCASSFRGWGPNEKLFFGSGTQLSVL.

The chain links TRBV24-1 to TRBJ2-1; D call uncertain. In germline, CDR1 is KGHDR, CDR2 SFDVKD. The CDR3 has 16 residues. V lost 5 bases and J 6 bases, leaving 19 bases between the germline ends. As DNA, the CDR3 is TGTGCCACCAGTGCTAGACGGGCCAGCTGGTTCAATGAGCAGTTCTTC. Protein product: CATSARRASWFNEQFF.

Many counts were recorded for this clonotype. V is TRBV6-1 and J is TRBJ2-6; the D is unclear. Trimming shortened V by 8 bases and J by 4 bases, and 9 bases separated the two germline ends. The germline V gene encodes CDR1 MNHNS and CDR2 SASEGT. There are 13 residues in the CDR3. CDR3 loop: CASLRSGANVLTF. In DNA, the CDR3 is TGTGCCAGCTTGAGATCCGGGGCCAACGTCCTGACTTTC.

Many counts were recorded for this clonotype. The chain carries TRBV7-2 and TRBJ2-2; D is ambiguous. V was shortened by 5 bases and J by 8 bases, with 9 bases between the two germline ends. CDR1 is SGHTA and CDR2 is FQGNSA in the germline V gene. The CDR3 sequence is 12 residues long. The CDR3 reads CASSQYGGELFF. CDR3 coding DNA: TGTGCCAGCAGCCAATACGGTGGGGAGCTGTTTTTT.

This clonotype was seen ten or more times. The V call is TRBV11-2, the J call TRBJ2-7; TRBD2 matches 8 bases. The CDR3 totals 15 residues. Germline trimming cut 6 bases from V and 2 bases from J; bases unmatched to any gene: 9. CDR1 and CDR2 (germline): SGHAT, FQNNGV. CDR3 in DNA: TGTGCCAGCAGGTCGAACGGGAGGGCCCCCTACGAGCAGTACTTC. As protein: CASRSNGRAPYEQYF.

The chain combines TRBV7-9 with TRBJ2-1; 8 bases are a match to TRBD2. Trimming cost V 4 bases and J 2 bases; bases outside gene matches: 7. CDR3 length: 16 residues. The germline V gene has CDR1 SEHNR and CDR2 FQNEAQ (reference sequence). CDR3 sequence (DNA): TGTGCCAGCAGCTGCCCGGGGGGGGGACCCTACAATGAGCAGTTCTTC. Protein product: CASSCPGGGPYNEQFF.

This clonotype was seen many times. The chain couples TRBV20-1 to TRBJ1-6, with D maybe TRBD1 (5 bases). Trimming took off 5 bases at V and 8 bases at J, with 16 bases between the two ends. Germline V gene sequence: CDR1 DFQATT, CDR2 SNEGSKA (reference sequence). This CDR3 has 14 amino acids. This chain's CDR3 is CSAVAGAVDSPLHF. The DNA for the CDR3 is TGCAGTGCTGTAGCCGGGGCCGTAGATTCACCCCTCCACTTT.

This clonotype has at least ten counts. The J gene is TRBJ2-5, the V gene TRBV29-1; TRBD1 aligns across 11 bases. Germline CDR1 is SQVTM and CDR2 is ANQGSEA. The CDR3 length is 14 residues. With V trimmed by 4 bases and J by 5 bases, 6 bases remained unmatched. The CDR3, as DNA: TGCAGCGTTGTCGGACAGGGGGCTGGGGAGACCCAGTACTTC. Translating it yields CSVVGQGAGETQYF.